A single sample gave rise to the 29 T cell receptor beta chains below, sequenced in a study of blood T cell repertoires in COVID-19. The protocol was immunoSEQ multiplex PCR, while the TCRdb copy is restricted to in-frame clones and leaves out a portion. The table shows about 370,000 clones, with roughly 92% occurring only once. The sample was PBMCs or T cells enriched from blood (not recorded which). Receptors were obtained from a woman aged 40 to 49 who had been exposed to COVID-19.

The chain couples TRBV6-2 or TRBV6-3 to TRBJ2-1; 9 nucleotides agree with TRBD2. CDR3 length: 15 amino acids. J gave up 8 bases and V 5 bases, and 10 bases lay outside the gene matches. Germline assignment: CDR1 MNHEY and CDR2 SVGEGT. CDR3 in DNA: TGTGCCAGCAGTCTGGCTAGCGGGATGTTCTATGAGCAGTTCTTC. This translates into CASSLASGMFYEQFF.

This clone was detected only once. The V gene is TRBV20-1, the J gene TRBJ2-2; 11 bases agree with TRBD2. J lost 5 bases, V lost 3 bases, and 5 bases had no gene match. Germline-derived CDR1 and CDR2 are DFQATT and SNEGSKA (reference sequence). The CDR3 runs 15 residues. In DNA form, the CDR3 reads TGCAGTGCTAGTAGACTAGCGGGGAAAACCGGGGAGCTGTTTTTT. Translation gives CSASRLAGKTGELFF.

This chain connects TRBV7-3 to TRBJ2-1; 12 bases fit TRBD2. Germline V gene data show CDR1 as SGHTA and CDR2 as FQGTGA. V lost 5 bases, J lost 8 bases, and 7 bases stayed unmatched. The CDR3 has 15 amino acids. CDR3 sequence (DNA): TGTGCCAGCAGCCTACTAGCGGGGGGCCTCGATGAGCAGTTCTTC. As protein: CASSLLAGGLDEQFF. The variable domain in full, completed from reference TRBV7-3 and TRBJ2-1, reads GAGVSQTPSNKVTEKGKYVELRCDPISGHTALYWYRQSLGQGPEFLIYFQGTGAADDSGLPNDRFFAVRPEGSVSTLKIQRTERGDSAVYLCASSLLAGGLDEQFFGPGTRLTVL.

The V and J genes are TRBV24-1 and TRBJ2-3; 7 bases are a match to TRBD1. The CDR3 extends over 15 amino acids. The V gene end was trimmed by 7 bases and the J gene end by 5 bases; junction bases not matched to a gene: 11. Germline V gives CDR1 KGHDR, CDR2 SFDVKD. The CDR3 DNA reads TGTGCCACCAGCCAGACAGGGCCTAGTGGAGATACGCAGTATTTT. Protein sequence: CATSQTGPSGDTQYF.

The chain carries TRBV3-1 (or the pseudogene TRBV3-2) and TRBJ1-1; D is uncertain. CDR3 size: 12 residues. The germline gives CDR1 LGHDT, CDR2 YNNKEL (reference sequence). V shed 3 bases and J shed 5 bases, with 7 bases lying between them. The CDR3 region has the DNA TGTGCCAGCAGCCACGGAGAAACTGAAGCTTTCTTT. Amino acid sequence: CASSHGETEAFF.

The chain recombines TRBV6-5 with TRBJ1-6, with 10 bases aligning to TRBD1. The V segment lost 2 bases and the J segment 5 bases; nucleotides outside the gene matches: 3. Germline V lookup: CDR1 MNHEY, CDR2 SVGAGI. The CDR3 sequence is 16 residues long. Here the CDR3 DNA reads TGTGCCAGCAGTTACCAAGGGACAGGGGATAATTCACCCCTCCACTTT. Translated, it gives CASSYQGTGDNSPLHF.

This sequence joins TRBV5-6 and TRBJ1-3, with unresolved D. The germline V gene has CDR1 SGHDT and CDR2 YYEEEE. CDR3 length equals 12 residues. With 5 bases removed from V and 4 bases from J, the gap between germline ends came to 7 bases. The CDR3: CASSSRGNTIYF. The CDR3 region has the DNA TGTGCCAGCAGTTCTAGAGGAAACACCATATATTTT.

The chain carries TRBV5-4 and TRBJ2-1; D is undetermined. Looked up from germline, CDR1 is SGHNT and CDR2 is YYREEE (reference sequence). This CDR3 is 15 amino acids long. The V end was cut by 4 bases, the J end by 0 bases, with 11 bases between. The CDR3 is CASSPLPSSYNEQFF. The CDR3 DNA reads as TGTGCCAGCAGCCCCCTCCCTAGCTCCTACAATGAGCAGTTCTTC.

This clone came up a few times. V is TRBV7-9 and J is TRBJ2-7; unclear D gene. The CDR3 sequence is 13 residues long. Germline CDR1 reads SEHNR; CDR2 reads FQNEAQ (reference sequence). V was trimmed by 4 bases and J by 3 bases, leaving 10 bases between them. The CDR3 sequence: CASSSPLGYEQYF. In DNA form, the CDR3 reads TGTGCCAGCAGCTCCCCGCTCGGCTACGAGCAGTACTTC.

This chain uses TRBV3-1 (or the pseudogene TRBV3-2) with TRBJ2-7; D is ambiguous. The germline V and J ends were trimmed by 2 bases and 5 bases, with 4 bases remaining between them. Germline V gene data show CDR1 as LGHDT and CDR2 as YNNKEL (reference sequence). The CDR3 is 11 amino acids. The chain's CDR3 is CASSQQDEQYF. The CDR3 nucleotides read TGTGCCAGCAGCCAACAGGACGAGCAGTACTTC.

This rearrangement joins TRBV7-8 to TRBJ2-1; 7 bases agree with TRBD2. V lost 1 base, J lost 10 bases, and 19 bases stayed unmatched. Germline V lookup: CDR1 SGHVS, CDR2 FQNEAQ. There are 18 residues in the CDR3. The CDR3 loop is CASSLDVYPVGGRGEQFF. The CDR3 DNA reads TGTGCCAGCAGCTTAGACGTATACCCCGTGGGCGGGAGAGGAGAGCAGTTCTTC.

The V call is TRBV5-4, the J call TRBJ2-1; 9 nucleotides agree with TRBD2. Germline CDR1 is SGHNT and CDR2 is YYREEE (reference sequence). V trimming: 0 bases; J trimming: 7 bases; junction bases outside the gene matches: 8. The CDR3 contains 16 residues. CDR3 nucleotide sequence: TGTGCCAGCAGCTTGGATTTGGCTAGCGGGGTTAATGAGCAGTTCTTC. Translation gives CASSLDLASGVNEQFF.

The gene calls are TRBV19 and TRBJ1-3, with no clear D. V was shortened by 3 bases and J by 7 bases, with 4 bases between the two germline ends. CDR1 LNHDA and CDR2 SQIVND come from the germline V gene (reference sequence). CDR3 length: 11 residues. The CDR3 loop reads CASSIVNTIYF. The CDR3 DNA is TGTGCCAGTAGTATCGTTAACACCATATATTTT. Full variable domain (outside the CDR3, taken from reference TRBV19 and TRBJ1-3): DGGITQSPKYLFRKEGQNVTLSCEQNLNHDAMYWYRQDPGQGLRLIYYSQIVNDFQKGDIAEGYSVSREKKESFPLTVTSAQKNPTAFYLCASSIVNTIYFGEGSWLTVV.

This rearrangement joins TRBV18 to TRBJ2-1, with TRBD2 matching 9 bases. The V gene's germline CDR1 is KGHSH and CDR2 LQKENI. The CDR3 consists of 15 residues. V shed 2 bases, J shed 7 bases, and the junction held 6 bases outside the gene matches. For the CDR3, the DNA is TGTGCCAGCTCACCATTAGCGGGAGTGACGAATGAGCAGTTCTTC. Translation gives CASSPLAGVTNEQFF.

CDR3 residues: CSVGMGLGLTGELFF. CDR3 DNA sequence: TGCAGCGTGGGAATGGGACTAGGTCTTACCGGGGAGCTGTTTTTT. This chain uses TRBV29-1 with TRBJ2-2; 8 nucleotides agree with TRBD2. Losses at the gene ends were 6 bases for V and 5 bases for J; bases not matched to a gene: 11. Germline loops: CDR1 SQVTM, CDR2 ANQGSEA. This CDR3 has 15 amino acids.

The genes are TRBV5-1 and TRBJ2-6, with D possibly being TRBD1 (6 bases). The CDR3 length is 16 residues. The germline V and J ends were trimmed by 0 bases and 2 bases, with 9 bases remaining between them. Germline lookup yields CDR1 SGHRS and CDR2 YFSETQ. CDR3 in DNA: TGCGCCAGCAGCTTGGTACAGGGAACTGGGGCCAACGTCCTGACTTTC. Translation: CASSLVQGTGANVLTF.

Concerning this clone: Distinct nucleotide sequences in the sample also encode this CDR3. V and J are TRBV12-3 or TRBV12-4 and TRBJ2-2; D is possibly TRBD2 (5 bases). This CDR3 comprises 12 residues. Trimming left V 5 bases short and J 7 bases short, with 8 bases between. CDR3: CASSRRGGELFF. The CDR3, as DNA: TGTGCCAGCAGTCGCCGGGGCGGGGAGCTGTTTTTT.

The genes are TRBV2 and TRBJ1-4, with 10 bases lining up with TRBD1. After removal of 5 bases from V and 7 bases from J, the junction contained 7 bases not matched to a gene. This CDR3 is built from 15 residues. The germline V gene has CDR1 SNHLY and CDR2 FYNNEI. The CDR3 DNA is TGTGCCAGCAGTCGCCGGGACAGGGGTCGTGAAAAACTGTTTTTT. It encodes CASSRRDRGREKLFF.

V usage is TRBV12-3 or TRBV12-4 and J usage is TRBJ1-2; D not resolved. The CDR3 spans 13 residues. V was cut by 5 bases and J by 3 bases, with 10 bases left in between. As DNA, the CDR3 is TGTGCCAGCAGTCAGCGGGTGGACTATGGCTACACCTTC. Its translation: CASSQRVDYGYTF.

The chain joins TRBV19 to TRBJ1-5; 7 nucleotides agree with TRBD1. This CDR3 is built from 14 residues. Germline trimming cut 5 bases from V and 2 bases from J; bases unmatched to any gene: 3. Germline loops: CDR1 LNHDA, CDR2 SQIVND (reference sequence). CDR3 residues: CASSLGQGNQPQHF. The CDR3 DNA reads TGTGCCAGTAGTCTAGGACAGGGCAATCAGCCCCAGCATTTT.

The chain joins TRBV2 to TRBJ1-1; D is perhaps TRBD1 (5 bases). Trimming removed 6 bases at V and 7 bases at J, with 15 bases between. This CDR3 has 13 residues. Germline V gene data show CDR1 as SNHLY and CDR2 as FYNNEI. CDR3 loop: CASRSTETSEAFF. In nucleotides, the CDR3 is TGTGCCAGCAGGTCGACAGAGACCAGTGAAGCTTTCTTT.

This chain links TRBV11-3 with TRBJ2-1, with D unclear. The CDR3 length is 13 residues. Germline loops: CDR1 SGHNT, CDR2 YENEEA. V shed 5 bases and J shed 4 bases, with 9 bases lying between them. The CDR3 loop is CASSATVYNEQFF. The DNA of the CDR3 is TGTGCCAGCAGCGCAACAGTATACAATGAGCAGTTCTTC.

The chain joins TRBV7-8 to TRBJ2-2; 7 bases align to TRBD1. V dropped 5 bases and J dropped 6; count of bases not matched to a gene: 9. Germline CDR1 reads SGHVS; CDR2 reads FQNEAQ. The length of the CDR3 is 15 residues. CDR3 bases: TGTGCCAGCAGCACCCTGACAGGGAGCGCCGGGGAGCTGTTTTTT. Encoded protein: CASSTLTGSAGELFF.

This chain links TRBV7-2 with TRBJ2-1, with D tentatively TRBD1 (5 bases). Per germline, CDR1 SGHTA and CDR2 FQGNSA. V dropped 0 bases and J dropped 8 bases, with 14 bases sitting between them. This CDR3 contains 15 residues. The DNA of the CDR3 is TGTGCCAGCAGCTTAGCGGTCGCCAGGGTGCATGAGCAGTTCTTC. This sequence encodes CASSLAVARVHEQFF.

On this clone itself: Other DNA variants within this sample encode the same CDR3. This rearrangement joins TRBV18 to TRBJ1-5; no reliable D call. Germline V gene data show CDR1 as KGHSH and CDR2 as LQKENI. Trimming removed 3 bases from V and 6 bases from J, with 9 bases in between. This CDR3 is built from 13 residues. The CDR3 nucleotides are TGTGCCAGCTCACCCGGAGGAGGTCAGCCCCAGCATTTT. Its translation is CASSPGGGQPQHF.

The chain joins TRBV6-5 to TRBJ1-3; D not certain. Germline loops: CDR1 MNHEY, CDR2 SVGAGI. The V and J ends lost 6 bases and 0 bases respectively, with 3 bases between them. This CDR3 has 12 residues. The CDR3 DNA reads TGTGCCAGCAGCAACTCTGGAAACACCATATATTTT. This encodes CASSNSGNTIYF.

V and J are TRBV24-1 and TRBJ2-1; TRBD1 is a possible D gene (6 bases). Germline assignment: CDR1 KGHDR and CDR2 SFDVKD. The ends were cut back, 4 bases at V and 10 bases at J, with 19 bases in the middle. The CDR3 is 15 residues long. The CDR3 reads CATSDPGTPRLEQFF. The CDR3 region has the DNA TGTGCCACCAGTGACCCCGGGACACCGAGATTGGAGCAGTTCTTC.

This chain uses TRBV6-4 with TRBJ2-6; D is uncertain. CDR1 and CDR2 (germline): MRHNA, SNTAGT. Trimming pared 0 bases from V and 4 bases from J, leaving 4 bases between. The CDR3 totals 14 residues. CDR3 residues: CASSDSLGANVLTF. Written as DNA, the CDR3 is TGTGCCAGCAGTGACTCGCTAGGGGCCAACGTCCTGACTTTC.

The count of this clone is one. The chain combines TRBV9 with TRBJ1-3; D unclear. This CDR3 is 16 amino acids long. V lost 2 bases and J lost 0, with 12 bases in between. From germline, CDR1 is SGDLS and CDR2 YYNGEE. The CDR3 loop reads CASSVGRSGSGNTIYF. The CDR3 coding sequence is TGTGCCAGCAGCGTTGGTAGGTCGGGCTCTGGAAACACCATATATTTT.